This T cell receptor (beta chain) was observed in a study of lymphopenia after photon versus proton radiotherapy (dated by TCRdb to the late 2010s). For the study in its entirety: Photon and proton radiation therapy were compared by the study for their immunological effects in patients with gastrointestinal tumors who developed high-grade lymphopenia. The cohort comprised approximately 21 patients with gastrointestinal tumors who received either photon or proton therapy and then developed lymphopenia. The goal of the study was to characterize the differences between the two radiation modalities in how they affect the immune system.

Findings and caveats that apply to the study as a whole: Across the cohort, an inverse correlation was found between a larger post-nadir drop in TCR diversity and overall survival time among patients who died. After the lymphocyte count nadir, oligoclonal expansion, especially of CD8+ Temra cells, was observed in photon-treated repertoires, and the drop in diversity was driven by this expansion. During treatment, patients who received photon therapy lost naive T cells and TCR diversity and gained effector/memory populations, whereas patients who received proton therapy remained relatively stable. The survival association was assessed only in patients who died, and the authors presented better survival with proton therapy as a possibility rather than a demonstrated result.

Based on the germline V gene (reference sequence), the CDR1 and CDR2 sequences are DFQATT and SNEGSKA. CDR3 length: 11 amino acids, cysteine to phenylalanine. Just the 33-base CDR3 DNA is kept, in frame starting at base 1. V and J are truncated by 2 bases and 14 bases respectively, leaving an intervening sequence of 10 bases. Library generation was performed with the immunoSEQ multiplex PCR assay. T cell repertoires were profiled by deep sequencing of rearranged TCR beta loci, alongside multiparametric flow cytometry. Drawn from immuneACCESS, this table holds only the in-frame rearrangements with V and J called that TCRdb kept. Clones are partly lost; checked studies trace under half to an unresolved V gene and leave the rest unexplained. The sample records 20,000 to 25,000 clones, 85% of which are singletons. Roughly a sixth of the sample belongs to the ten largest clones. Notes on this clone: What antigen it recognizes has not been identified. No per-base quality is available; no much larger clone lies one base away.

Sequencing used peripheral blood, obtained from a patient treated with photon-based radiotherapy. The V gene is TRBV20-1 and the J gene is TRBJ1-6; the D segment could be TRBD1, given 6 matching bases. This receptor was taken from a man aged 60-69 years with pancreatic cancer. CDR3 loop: CSARQGLALHF. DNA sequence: TGCAGTGCTAGACAGGGGTTAGCCCTCCACTTT.